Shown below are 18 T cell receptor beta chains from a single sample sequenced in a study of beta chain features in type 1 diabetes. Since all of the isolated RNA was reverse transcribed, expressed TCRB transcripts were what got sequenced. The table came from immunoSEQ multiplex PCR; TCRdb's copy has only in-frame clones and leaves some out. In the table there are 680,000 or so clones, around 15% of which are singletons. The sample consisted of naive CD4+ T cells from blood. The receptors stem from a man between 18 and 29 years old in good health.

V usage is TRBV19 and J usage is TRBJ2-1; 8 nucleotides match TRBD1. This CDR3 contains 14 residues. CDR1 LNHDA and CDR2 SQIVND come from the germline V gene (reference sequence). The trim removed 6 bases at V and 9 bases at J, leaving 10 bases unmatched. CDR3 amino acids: CASSSGQGRFEQFF. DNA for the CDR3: TGTGCCAGTAGCTCAGGACAGGGTAGATTTGAGCAGTTCTTC.

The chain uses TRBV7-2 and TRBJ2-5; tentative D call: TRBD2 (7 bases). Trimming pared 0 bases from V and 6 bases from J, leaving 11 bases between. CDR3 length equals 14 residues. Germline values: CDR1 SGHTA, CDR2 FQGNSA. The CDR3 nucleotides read TGTGCCAGCAGCTTAGCGGGGGGGCCTCAGACCCAGTACTTC. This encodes CASSLAGGPQTQYF.

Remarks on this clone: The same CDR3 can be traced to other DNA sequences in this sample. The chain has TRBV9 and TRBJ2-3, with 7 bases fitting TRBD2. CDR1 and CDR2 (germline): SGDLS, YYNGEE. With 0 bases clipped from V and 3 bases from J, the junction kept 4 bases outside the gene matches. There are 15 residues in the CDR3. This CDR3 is CASSVAGAGTDTQYF. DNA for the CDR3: TGTGCCAGCAGCGTAGCGGGAGCGGGGACAGATACGCAGTATTTT.

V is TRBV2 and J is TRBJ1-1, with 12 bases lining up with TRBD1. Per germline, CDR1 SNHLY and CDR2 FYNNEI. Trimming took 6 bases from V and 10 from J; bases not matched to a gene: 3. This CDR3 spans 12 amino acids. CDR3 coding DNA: TGTGCCAGCAGGGGACAGGGGGCAGGAGCTTTCTTT. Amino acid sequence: CASRGQGAGAFF.

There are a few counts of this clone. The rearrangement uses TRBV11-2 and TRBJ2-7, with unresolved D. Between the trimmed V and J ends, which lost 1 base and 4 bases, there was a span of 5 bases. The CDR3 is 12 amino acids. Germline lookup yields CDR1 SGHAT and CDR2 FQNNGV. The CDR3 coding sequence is TGTGCCAGCAGCTTAGTCGTATACGAGCAGTACTTC. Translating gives CASSLVVYEQYF. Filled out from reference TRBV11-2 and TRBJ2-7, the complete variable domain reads EAGVAQSPRYKIIEKRQSVAFWCNPISGHATLYWYQQILGQGPKLLIQFQNNGVVDDSQLPKDRFSAERLKGVDSTLKIQPAKLEDSAVYLCASSLVVYEQYFGPGTRLTVT.

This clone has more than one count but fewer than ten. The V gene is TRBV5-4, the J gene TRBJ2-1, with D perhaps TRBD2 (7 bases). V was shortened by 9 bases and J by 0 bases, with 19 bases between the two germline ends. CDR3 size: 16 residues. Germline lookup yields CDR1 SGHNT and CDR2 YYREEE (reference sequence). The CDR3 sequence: CAMTVGGPSSYNEQFF. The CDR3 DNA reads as TGTGCCATGACGGTCGGGGGGCCCAGCTCCTACAATGAGCAGTTCTTC.

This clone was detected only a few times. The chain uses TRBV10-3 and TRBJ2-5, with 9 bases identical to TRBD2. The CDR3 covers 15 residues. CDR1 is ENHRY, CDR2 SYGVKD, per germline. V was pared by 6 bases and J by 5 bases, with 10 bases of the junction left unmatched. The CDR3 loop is CAIRASGNQEETQYF. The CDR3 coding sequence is TGTGCCATCAGGGCTAGCGGGAACCAGGAGGAGACCCAGTACTTC.

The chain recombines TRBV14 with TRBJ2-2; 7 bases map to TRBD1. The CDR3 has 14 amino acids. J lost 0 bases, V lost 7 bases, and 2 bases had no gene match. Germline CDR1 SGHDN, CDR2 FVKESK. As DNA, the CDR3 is TGTGCCAGCAAGGGACAGCCGAACACCGGGGAGCTGTTTTTT. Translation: CASKGQPNTGELFF. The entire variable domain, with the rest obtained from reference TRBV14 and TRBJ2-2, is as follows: EAGVTQFPSHSVIEKGQTVTLRCDPISGHDNLYWYRRVMGKEIKFLLHFVKESKQDESGMPNNRFLAERTGGTYSTLKVQPAELEDSGVYFCASKGQPNTGELFFGEGSRLTVL.

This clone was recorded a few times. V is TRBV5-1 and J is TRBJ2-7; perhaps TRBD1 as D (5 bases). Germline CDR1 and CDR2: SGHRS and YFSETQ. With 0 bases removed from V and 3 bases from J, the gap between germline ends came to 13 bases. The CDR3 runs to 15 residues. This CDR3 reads CASSLVARDGYEQYF. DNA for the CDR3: TGCGCCAGCAGCTTGGTAGCCAGGGATGGCTACGAGCAGTACTTC.

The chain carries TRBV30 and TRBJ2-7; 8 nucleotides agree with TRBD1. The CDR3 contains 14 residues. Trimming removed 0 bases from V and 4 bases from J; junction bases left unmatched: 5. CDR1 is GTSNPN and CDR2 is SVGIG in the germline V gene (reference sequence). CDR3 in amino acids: CAWSVQTGVYEQYF. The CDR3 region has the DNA TGTGCCTGGAGTGTGCAGACAGGGGTATACGAGCAGTACTTC.

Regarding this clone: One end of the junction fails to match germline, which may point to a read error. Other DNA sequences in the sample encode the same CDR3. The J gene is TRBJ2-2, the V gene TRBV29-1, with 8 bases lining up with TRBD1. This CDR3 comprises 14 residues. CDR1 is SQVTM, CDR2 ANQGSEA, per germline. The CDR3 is CSVGQGANTGELFF. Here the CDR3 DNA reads TGCAGCGTTGGGCAGGGGGCGAATACCGGGGAGCTGTTTTTT.

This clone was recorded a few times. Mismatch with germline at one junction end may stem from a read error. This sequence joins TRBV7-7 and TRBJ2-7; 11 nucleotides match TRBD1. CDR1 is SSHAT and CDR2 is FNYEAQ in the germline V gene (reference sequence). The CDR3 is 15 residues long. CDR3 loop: CASSLGGQGAYEQYF. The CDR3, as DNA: TGTGCTAGCAGCTTAGGCGGACAGGGGGCTTACGAGCAGTACTTC.

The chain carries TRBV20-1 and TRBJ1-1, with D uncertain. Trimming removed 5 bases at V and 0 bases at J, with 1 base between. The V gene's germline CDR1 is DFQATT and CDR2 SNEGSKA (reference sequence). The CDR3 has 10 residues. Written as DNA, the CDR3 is TGCAGTGCTTTGAACACTGAAGCTTTCTTT. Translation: CSALNTEAFF.

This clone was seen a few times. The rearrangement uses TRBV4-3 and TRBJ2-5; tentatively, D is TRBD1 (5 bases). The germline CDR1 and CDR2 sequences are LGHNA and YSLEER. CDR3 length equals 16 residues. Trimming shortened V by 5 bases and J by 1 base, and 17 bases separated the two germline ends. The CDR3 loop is CASSNEQVWGQETQYF. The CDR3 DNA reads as TGCGCCAGCAGCAACGAACAGGTTTGGGGCCAAGAGACCCAGTACTTC.

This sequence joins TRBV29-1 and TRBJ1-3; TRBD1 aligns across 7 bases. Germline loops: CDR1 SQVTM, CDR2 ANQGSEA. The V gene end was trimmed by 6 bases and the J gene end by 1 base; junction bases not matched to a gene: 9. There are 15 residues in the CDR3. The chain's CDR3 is CSVGAQGISGNTIYF. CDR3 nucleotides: TGCAGCGTGGGAGCACAGGGGATTTCTGGAAACACCATATATTTT.

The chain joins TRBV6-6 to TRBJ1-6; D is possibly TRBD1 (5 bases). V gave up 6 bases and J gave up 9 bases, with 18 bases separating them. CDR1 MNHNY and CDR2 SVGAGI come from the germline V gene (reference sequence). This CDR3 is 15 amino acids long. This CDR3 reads CASRRMTVGASPLHF. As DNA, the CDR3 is TGTGCCAGCAGGCGCATGACGGTTGGGGCTTCACCCCTCCACTTT.

The CDR3 DNA reads TGTGCCAGCAGTTACCCCGGACAGCCGAACACTGAAGCTTTCTTT. It codes for CASSYPGQPNTEAFF. The rearrangement uses TRBV6-5 and TRBJ1-1; possible D gene TRBD1, 6 bases. The CDR3 extends over 15 amino acids. V lost 2 bases to trimming and J lost 1 base, with 11 bases between them. Germline lookup yields CDR1 MNHEY and CDR2 SVGAGI.

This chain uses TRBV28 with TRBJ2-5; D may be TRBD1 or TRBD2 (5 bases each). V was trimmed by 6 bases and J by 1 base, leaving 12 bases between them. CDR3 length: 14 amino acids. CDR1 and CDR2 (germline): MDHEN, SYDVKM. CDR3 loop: CASSSTGTQETQYF. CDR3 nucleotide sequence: TGTGCCAGCAGCAGTACCGGGACCCAAGAGACCCAGTACTTC. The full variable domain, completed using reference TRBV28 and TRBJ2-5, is DVKVTQSSRYLVKRTGEKVFLECVQDMDHENMFWYRQDPGLGLRLIYFSYDVKMKEKGDIPEGYSVSREKKERFSLILESASTNQTSMYLCASSSTGTQETQYFGPGTRLLVL.